The 20 T cell receptor beta chains listed next were all sequenced from one sample in a study of OX40 agonist ivuxolimab in advanced cancers. Some clones are missing from TCRdb's copy, which holds only in-frame ones; the method was immunoSEQ multiplex PCR. Of some 33,000 clones in the sample, about 83% were seen once. This sample comprised CD4+ or CD8+ T cells sorted from blood, obtained in a trial of the OX40 agonist ivuxolimab. All receptors derive from an adult with an advanced solid tumor such as melanoma, head and neck, liver or kidney cancer.

This clone has a handful of counts. Other DNA sequences in this sample translate to the same CDR3. The gene calls are TRBV7-9 and TRBJ2-1; 8 bases line up with TRBD2. Per the germline V gene, CDR1 is SEHNR and CDR2 is FQNEAQ (reference sequence). The junction had 5 bases not matched to a gene; V was cut back by 1 base and J by 0 bases. The CDR3 spans 17 residues. CDR3: CASSLGTAGGSYNEQFF. In nucleotides, the CDR3 is TGTGCCAGCAGCTTAGGAACCGCGGGAGGCTCCTACAATGAGCAGTTCTTC.

The genes are TRBV27 and TRBJ2-3; no clear D. The CDR3 totals 12 residues. V was shortened by 5 bases and J by 4 bases, with 7 bases between the two germline ends. Germline V gives CDR1 MNHEY, CDR2 SMNVEV (reference sequence). CDR3 nucleotide sequence: TGTGCCAGCAGTCTCAGGCCAGATACGCAGTATTTT. This encodes CASSLRPDTQYF.

The rearrangement joins TRBV9 to TRBJ2-5, with a weak D call TRBD1 (6 bases). Trimming left V 0 bases short and J 5 bases short, with 14 bases between. The CDR3 has 15 residues. Germline values: CDR1 SGDLS, CDR2 YYNGEE. The chain's CDR3 is CASSVGQPRGETQYF. The CDR3, as DNA: TGTGCCAGCAGCGTAGGGCAGCCGAGGGGGGAGACCCAGTACTTC.

The chain is built from TRBV2 and TRBJ2-3; 7 positions match TRBD2. The CDR3 is made up of 15 amino acids. V gave up 7 bases and J gave up 3 bases; unmatched junction bases: 10. Germline V gene data show CDR1 as SNHLY and CDR2 as FYNNEI. The CDR3, as DNA: TGTGCCAGCACCTCCTCCGCGGGGGAGACAGATACGCAGTATTTT. Translation: CASTSSAGETDTQYF.

CDR3 in DNA: TGTGCCAGCAGTCTCCTTGATGGGAACGAGCAGTACTTC. Its translation is CASSLLDGNEQYF. The chain combines TRBV27 with TRBJ2-7; D unclear. V lost 5 bases to trimming and J lost 5 bases, with 13 bases between them. Per germline, CDR1 MNHEY and CDR2 SMNVEV (reference sequence). This CDR3 has 13 amino acids.

A few counts support this clone. The J gene is TRBJ1-5, the V gene TRBV9; D not resolved. Per the germline V gene, CDR1 is SGDLS and CDR2 is YYNGEE. V gave up 2 bases and J gave up 2 bases, with 8 bases separating them. This CDR3 is 14 amino acids long. CDR3 bases: TGTGCCAGCAGCGTCACAGACCGCAATCAGCCCCAGCATTTT. Its translation: CASSVTDRNQPQHF.

The rearrangement joins TRBV7-9 to TRBJ1-5; D not resolved. The CDR3 covers 15 residues. V was pared by 5 bases and J by 0 bases, with 11 bases between. The V gene's germline CDR1 is SEHNR and CDR2 FQNEAQ (reference sequence). This chain's CDR3 is CASSPLDYSNQPQHF. CDR3 nucleotide sequence: TGTGCCAGCAGCCCCCTGGATTATAGCAATCAGCCCCAGCATTTT.

The chain combines TRBV9 with TRBJ2-1; tentatively, D is TRBD2 (6 bases). The CDR3 spans 15 residues. The V gene's germline CDR1 is SGDLS and CDR2 YYNGEE. The ends were cut back, 1 base at V and 3 bases at J, with 11 bases in the middle. The CDR3 DNA sequence: TGTGCCAGCAGCGTAACTCAGGACTACTACAATGAGCAGTTCTTC. The encoded protein is CASSVTQDYYNEQFF.

The chain carries TRBV9 and TRBJ1-5; D remains unclear. The CDR3 runs to 14 residues. Germline-derived CDR1 and CDR2 are SGDLS and YYNGEE. Trimming cost V 3 bases and J 16 bases, with 23 bases left between them. The CDR3, as DNA: TGTGCCAGCAGCGCACCCCGGGAGGGAGGCCGCCAACATTTT. Translation gives CASSAPREGGRQHF.

V and J are TRBV6-5 and TRBJ1-2; D is unresolved. CDR1 is MNHEY, CDR2 SVGAGI, per germline. V shed 3 bases and J shed 8 bases, with 13 bases lying between them. This CDR3 region has 13 residues. CDR3 loop: CASSYWDLSGYTF. The CDR3, as DNA: TGTGCCAGCAGTTATTGGGATTTGAGCGGCTACACCTTC.

V gene TRBV7-9 combines with J gene TRBJ2-7; D unclear. Matching the DNA end better, TRBJ2-1 makes the J call doubtful. Looked up from germline, CDR1 is SEHNR and CDR2 is FQNEAQ (reference sequence). This CDR3 spans 12 amino acids. CDR3: CASSLALNEQFF. In nucleotides, the CDR3 is TGTGCCAGCAGCTTAGCGCTCAATGAGCAGTTCTTC.

The chain joins TRBV6-6 to TRBJ2-1; possible D gene TRBD1, 6 bases. Deletions cut 6 bases from V and 4 bases from J, with 10 bases between. This CDR3 region has 13 residues. Germline-derived CDR1 and CDR2 are MNHNY and SVGAGI (reference sequence). CDR3 residues: CASSETGYNEQFF. Here the CDR3 DNA reads TGTGCCAGCAGCGAAACAGGGTACAATGAGCAGTTCTTC.

CDR3 loop: CASSSTGLGEQYF. The CDR3 coding sequence is TGTGCCAGCAGCTCCACAGGTCTGGGGGAGCAGTACTTC. The chain links TRBV4-2 to TRBJ2-7; weak D call: TRBD1 (5 bases). The CDR3 is 13 amino acids. Trimming left V 5 bases short and J 7 bases short, with 15 bases between. Germline V CDR1 and CDR2: LGHNA, YNFKEQ.

This chain uses TRBV10-3 with TRBJ2-7; TRBD1 agrees at 9 bases. Germline V gives CDR1 ENHRY, CDR2 SYGVKD. This CDR3 region has 14 residues. With 7 bases clipped from V and 5 bases from J, the junction kept 9 bases outside the gene matches. The CDR3 DNA follows: TGTGCCATCACCACCGGGACAGGGTCCAACGAGCAGTACTTC. Protein product: CAITTGTGSNEQYF.

The chain is built from TRBV27 and TRBJ2-7; D not resolved. Germline values: CDR1 MNHEY, CDR2 SMNVEV (reference sequence). The ends were cut back, 3 bases at V and 3 bases at J, with 12 bases in the middle. CDR3 length: 14 amino acids. CDR3 in DNA: TGTGCCAGCAGTTTTGGTAGTGCCGGCTACGAGCAGTACTTC. Protein sequence: CASSFGSAGYEQYF.

The CDR3, as DNA: TGTGCCAGCAGCGACGACAGGGGGTTCTACGAGCAGTACTTC. Protein product: CASSDDRGFYEQYF. The chain employs TRBV6-1 and TRBJ2-7; 9 nucleotides match TRBD1. Germline V gene data show CDR1 as MNHNS and CDR2 as SASEGT. The CDR3 extends over 14 amino acids. J was trimmed by 3 bases and V by 6 bases; bases with no gene match: 6.

Here the CDR3 reads CSVDYETGELFF. For the CDR3, the DNA is TGCAGCGTTGATTATGAAACCGGGGAGCTGTTTTTT. The chain has TRBV29-1 and TRBJ2-2, with D uncertain. Germline V gene lookup returns CDR1 SQVTM and CDR2 ANQGSEA. Between the trimmed V and J ends, which lost 3 bases and 5 bases, there was a span of 7 bases. CDR3 size: 12 residues.

V gene TRBV4-2 combines with J gene TRBJ2-7; 8 bases align to TRBD2. The germline V gene has CDR1 LGHNA and CDR2 YNFKEQ. V lost 0 bases and J lost 6; bases outside the gene matches: 7. The CDR3 is 15 residues long. CDR3 sequence (DNA): TGTGCCAGCAGCCAAGATCCGGGGGGGGTACCCGAGCAGTACTTC. It codes for CASSQDPGGVPEQYF.

This sequence joins TRBV5-1 and TRBJ2-3; D call uncertain. The CDR3 sequence is 14 residues long. V lost 0 bases to trimming and J lost 3 bases, with 8 bases between them. Per germline, CDR1 SGHRS and CDR2 YFSETQ. CDR3 sequence: CASSLGRETDTQYF. CDR3 nucleotides: TGCGCCAGCAGCTTGGGAAGGGAAACAGATACGCAGTATTTT.

The chain joins TRBV28 to TRBJ1-5; D uncertain. CDR1 MDHEN and CDR2 SYDVKM come from the germline V gene. The CDR3 has 13 amino acids. V was pared by 7 bases and J by 5 bases, with 12 bases between. In DNA form, the CDR3 reads TGTGCCAGCAACTTGGTGGTTGATCAGCCCCAGCATTTT. Translating gives CASNLVVDQPQHF.